This TCR beta chain stems from a study of blood T cell repertoires in COVID-19. Study context: COVID-19 samples from acute and convalescent phases originated in the United States, Italy and Spain. Nucleic acid was either cDNA or gDNA, and it came from T cells, B-cell-depleted T cells, or PBMCs.

V dropped 0 bases and J dropped 3 bases, with 13 bases sitting between them. Germline CDR1 is SGHDT and CDR2 is YYEEEE. There are 15 residues in the CDR3. Data came from immunoSEQ multiplex PCR; TCRdb stores just in-frame clones and leaves some out. The sample comprises more than 30,000 clones, roughly nine tenths of which are singletons, and roughly 23% rests with the top ten. The clonotype originates from a woman aged 80 or older with active or convalescent COVID-19. Sequencing was carried out using peripheral blood. V usage is TRBV5-6 and J usage is TRBJ2-7; no firm D call. The CDR3 here is CASSLASGEYYEQYF. The CDR3 DNA sequence: TGTGCCAGCAGCTTGGCGTCAGGCGAATACTACGAGCAGTACTTC.